This T cell receptor beta chain came from a study of human T cells and chemical hapten exposure. General observations from the study: High-frequency TCRs, those above 1 in 1000, stayed the same after DPC sensitization.

The germline V gene encodes CDR1 KGHDR and CDR2 SFDVKD. This CDR3 region has 20 residues. V dropped 5 bases and J dropped 0; count of bases not matched to a gene: 15. Time point given: patch test 1, 2 weeks after DPC sensitization. Stated treatment: therapeutic diphenylcyclopropenone sensitization with weekly scalp DPC. At least ten counts were recorded for this clonotype. No antigen is known for it. TCRdb passed the RACE reads through MiXCR, listing each CDR3 protein once. The data show around 110,000 distinct CDR3 sequences, about 12% seen once. Here the sequenced sample was whole blood, taken in connection with sensitization to the hapten diphenylcyclopropenone (DPC). The clonotype was recovered from a woman between 50 and 59 years old with alopecia areata. Some clones in this sample may be carry-over from other donors' samples. This chain uses TRBV24-1 with TRBJ1-5; 10 bases align to TRBD1. CDR3 nucleotide sequence: TGTGCCACCAGTGCCTCAACCCGACAGGGGGCTGCTTATAGCAATCAGCCCCAGCATTTT. Amino acid sequence: CATSASTRQGAAYSNQPQHF.